These 31 T cell receptor beta chains were sequenced from one sample in a study of cytomegalovirus exposure and HLA in healthy donors. Vbeta (60) and Jbeta (13) primers were used in the PCR. Assay: immunoSEQ multiplex PCR; the TCRdb copy retains only in-frame clones and omits some. The sample holds 150,000 to 200,000 clones; less than 90% are singletons and the top ten take 0.2% to 0.3%. Source material: PBMCs. Receptors were obtained from a girl less than two years old in good health and CMV-seronegative.

Details on this clone: The DNA is left out, because the CDR3 cannot be placed on it with certainty; the CDR3 is given as TCRdb lists it. The rearrangement links TRBV28 to TRBJ1-2; the table names TRBD1, a call not compared with the DNA. The CDR3 contains 14 residues when both ends are counted. Germline V gives CDR1 MDHEN, CDR2 SYDVKM. CDR3 residues: CASSFWAVGTGRTF.

The gene calls are TRBV25-1 and TRBJ2-5; TRBD2 aligns across 7 bases. Looked up from germline, CDR1 is MGHDK and CDR2 is SYGVNS. The V segment lost 3 bases and the J segment 4 bases; nucleotides outside the gene matches: 2. The CDR3 spans 13 residues. The CDR3 bases are TGTGCCAGCAGTGAGGGGAGGGGAGAGACCCAGTACTTC. This translates into CASSEGRGETQYF.

The chain combines TRBV7-9 with TRBJ1-4, with 7 bases identical to TRBD1. The CDR3 sequence is 15 residues long. With V trimmed by 1 base and J by 5 bases, 4 bases remained unmatched. The germline CDR1 and CDR2 sequences are SEHNR and FQNEAQ (reference sequence). CDR3 region: CASSLGGQRNEKLFF. CDR3 bases: TGTGCCAGCAGCTTAGGGGGACAGCGGAATGAAAAACTGTTTTTT.

The CDR3 region has the DNA TGCGCCAGCAGCCCCGGACAGGTGTCGAACTATGGCTACACCTTC. Its protein is CASSPGQVSNYGYTF. The chain links TRBV5-1 to TRBJ1-2; 7 positions match TRBD1. Germline loops: CDR1 SGHRS, CDR2 YFSETQ. The CDR3 length is 15 residues. V trimming: 4 bases; J trimming: 2 bases; junction bases outside the gene matches: 8.

The chain employs TRBV7-9 and TRBJ2-5, with TRBD1 matching 11 bases. The end of the DNA fits TRBJ2-7 better, so the J call may be wrong. This CDR3 contains 17 residues. Germline assignment: CDR1 SEHNR and CDR2 FQNEAQ (reference sequence). The CDR3: CASSNSGQGGPTYEQYF. The CDR3 region has the DNA TGTGCCAGCAGCAACTCGGGACAGGGGGGGCCTACCTACGAGCAGTACTTC.

The V and J genes are TRBV18 and TRBJ2-7; TRBD1 matches 8 bases. Germline values: CDR1 KGHSH, CDR2 LQKENI. Trimming cost V 6 bases and J 5 bases; bases outside gene matches: 12. The CDR3 spans 15 residues. CDR3 in DNA: TGTGCCAGCTCCCCCTTAGACAGGGGAGGAAACGAGCAGTACTTC. The encoded protein is CASSPLDRGGNEQYF.

This clone was seen only once. The rearrangement joins TRBV7-8 to TRBJ2-2; 10 nucleotides line up with TRBD2. In germline, CDR1 is SGHVS, CDR2 FQNEAQ. The CDR3 loop spans 15 amino acids. V shed 2 bases and J 11 bases; nucleotides not matched to a gene: 8. CDR3 in amino acids: CASSLKRGGRGELFF. The CDR3 DNA sequence: TGTGCCAGCAGCTTAAAGCGGGGGGGCCGTGGAGAGCTGTTTTTT.

The chain recombines TRBV6-6 with TRBJ2-7; D not resolved. The CDR3 sequence is 14 residues long. V lost 7 bases, J lost 0 bases, and 13 bases lay in between. Germline CDR1 is MNHNY and CDR2 is SVGAGI (reference sequence). CDR3 protein: CASKVSVSSYEQYF. The CDR3 coding sequence is TGTGCCAGCAAGGTCAGCGTCAGCTCCTACGAGCAGTACTTC.

CDR3 coding DNA: TGTGCCAGCAGACAAACAGGGGGCGCTGGATACGAGCAGTACTTC. Its protein product is CASRQTGGAGYEQYF. This chain uses TRBV2 with TRBJ2-7; 9 bases line up with TRBD1. J lost 4 bases, V lost 6 bases, and 10 bases had no gene match. CDR1 is SNHLY and CDR2 is FYNNEI in the germline V gene. This CDR3 is 15 amino acids long.

The gene calls are TRBV7-9 and TRBJ2-2; 11 nucleotides line up with TRBD2. V was pared by 1 base and J by 3 bases, with 10 bases of the junction left unmatched. The CDR3 length is 19 residues. In germline, CDR1 is SEHNR, CDR2 FQNEAQ (reference sequence). This chain's CDR3 is CASSLGYSLAGGHTGELFF. In DNA form, the CDR3 reads TGTGCCAGCAGCTTAGGCTATAGTCTAGCGGGAGGACACACCGGGGAGCTGTTTTTT.

The V gene is TRBV19, the J gene TRBJ2-1; 9 nucleotides align to TRBD1. Trimming cost V 8 bases and J 4 bases; bases outside gene matches: 6. This CDR3 contains 14 residues. Germline V gives CDR1 LNHDA, CDR2 SQIVND (reference sequence). In DNA form, the CDR3 reads TGTGCCAGTGGAGGACAGGGGCCTTACAATGAGCAGTTCTTC. Amino acid sequence: CASGGQGPYNEQFF. Drawing the rest from reference TRBV19 and TRBJ2-1, the complete variable domain is DGGITQSPKYLFRKEGQNVTLSCEQNLNHDAMYWYRQDPGQGLRLIYYSQIVNDFQKGDIAEGYSVSREKKESFPLTVTSAQKNPTAFYLCASGGQGPYNEQFFGPGTRLTVL.

V and J are TRBV9 and TRBJ1-2; no clear D gene. Trimming pared 3 bases from V and 4 bases from J, leaving 13 bases between. Germline V gene data show CDR1 as SGDLS and CDR2 as YYNGEE. CDR3 size: 14 residues. The CDR3 nucleotides are TGTGCCAGCAGCGCTCACGAAGGCGGCTATGGCTACACCTTC. Its translation: CASSAHEGGYGYTF.

V usage is TRBV4-3 and J usage is TRBJ2-3; 9 bases line up with TRBD1. The germline V gene has CDR1 LGHNA and CDR2 YSLEER. This CDR3 comprises 16 residues. Trimming removed 3 bases from V and 0 bases from J; junction bases left unmatched: 4. This CDR3 is CASSQQQGASTDTQYF. Written as DNA, the CDR3 is TGCGCCAGCAGCCAGCAACAGGGGGCCAGCACAGATACGCAGTATTTT.

V is TRBV4-1 and J is TRBJ1-2; 8 bases line up with TRBD1. Germline loops: CDR1 MGHRA, CDR2 YSYEKL. The CDR3 runs to 17 residues. V was pared by 4 bases and J by 5 bases, with 15 bases of the junction left unmatched. The CDR3 region has the DNA TGCGCCAGCAGCCCTTTATTTTCCGGACAGGGCCCATATGGCTACACCTTC. This translates into CASSPLFSGQGPYGYTF.

This clone appeared once. V gene TRBV6-1 combines with J gene TRBJ2-5; 8 bases line up with TRBD1. The CDR3 totals 13 residues. Trimming at V came to 6 bases and at J to 1 base, leaving 1 base not matched to a gene. Germline V gene lookup returns CDR1 MNHNS and CDR2 SASEGT. The CDR3, as DNA: TGTGCCAGCAGAGACAGGGGCCAAGAGACCCAGTACTTC. Its translation: CASRDRGQETQYF.

The J gene is TRBJ1-3, the V gene TRBV18; tentatively, D is TRBD1 (6 bases). The length of the CDR3 is 16 residues. Trimming removed 5 bases from V and 3 bases from J, with 17 bases in between. Germline CDR1 and CDR2: KGHSH and LQKENI. The CDR3: CASSYRQERDGNTIYF. DNA for the CDR3: TGTGCCAGCTCATACCGACAGGAGCGGGATGGAAACACCATATATTTT.

This rearrangement joins TRBV4-1 to TRBJ2-7; 12 positions agree with TRBD2. The CDR3 runs to 15 residues. In germline, CDR1 is MGHRA, CDR2 YSYEKL. V was clipped by 5 bases and J by 2 bases; unmatched bases: 4. DNA for the CDR3: TGCGCCAGCAGCTTCAGGACTAGCGGGGCCTACGAGCAGTACTTC. The encoded protein is CASSFRTSGAYEQYF.

The chain combines TRBV15 with TRBJ2-7, with 8 bases matching TRBD1. With V trimmed by 3 bases and J by 2 bases, 3 bases remained unmatched. The CDR3 sequence is 14 residues long. Germline V lookup: CDR1 LNHNV, CDR2 YYDKDF (reference sequence). This CDR3 reads CATSRTGVPYEQYF. In DNA form, the CDR3 reads TGTGCCACCAGCAGGACAGGGGTCCCCTACGAGCAGTACTTC.

The chain combines TRBV7-8 with TRBJ2-5; 10 bases match TRBD2. The J segment lost 4 bases and the V segment lost 6 bases, leaving 11 bases of the junction unmatched. Germline CDR1 reads SGHVS; CDR2 reads FQNEAQ. The CDR3 length is 16 residues. The CDR3 reads CASRPSSGGAGETQYF. The DNA for the CDR3 is TGTGCCAGCAGACCTAGCAGCGGGGGGGCGGGAGAGACCCAGTACTTC.

The count of this clone is one. This chain joins TRBV27 and TRBJ1-1; TRBD1 matches at 10 bases. There are 14 residues in the CDR3. From germline, CDR1 is MNHEY and CDR2 SMNVEV (reference sequence). V shed 8 bases, J shed 3 bases, and the junction held 6 bases outside the gene matches. Here the CDR3 reads CASLKGQGHTEAFF. CDR3 DNA: TGTGCCAGCCTAAAGGGACAGGGGCACACTGAAGCTTTCTTT.

The rearrangement links TRBV7-6 to TRBJ2-3, with 9 bases lining up with TRBD2. With V trimmed by 6 bases and J by 0 bases, 4 bases remained unmatched. The CDR3 is 15 residues long. Germline V lookup: CDR1 SGHVS, CDR2 FNYEAQ. CDR3 sequence: CASSGGRGSTDTQYF. CDR3 bases: TGTGCCAGCAGTGGCGGGAGGGGGAGCACAGATACGCAGTATTTT.

The genes are TRBV7-9 and TRBJ1-2, with D possibly being TRBD1 (5 bases). Trimming left V 7 bases short and J 7 bases short, with 16 bases between. This CDR3 comprises 13 residues. Per germline, CDR1 SEHNR and CDR2 FQNEAQ (reference sequence). The chain's CDR3 is CASTPTRVFGYTF. In DNA, the CDR3 is TGTGCCAGCACCCCCACCAGGGTTTTTGGCTACACCTTC.

The J gene is TRBJ2-3, the V gene TRBV7-2, with D possibly matching TRBD2 (6 bases). Germline V lookup: CDR1 SGHTA, CDR2 FQGNSA. The CDR3 contains 16 residues. The V gene lost 5 bases and the J gene lost 1 base, with 16 bases spanning the gap. The CDR3 spells CASSPVSREGTDTQYF. In nucleotides, the CDR3 is TGTGCCAGCAGCCCCGTTAGTAGGGAGGGCACAGATACGCAGTATTTT.

This chain joins TRBV5-5 and TRBJ2-7; D possibly corresponds to TRBD2 (5 bases). Trimming took 3 bases from V and 3 from J, leaving 16 bases between them. Germline V gives CDR1 SGHKS, CDR2 YYEKEE (reference sequence). This CDR3 comprises 15 residues. The CDR3 reads CASSSKRTLLYEQYF. Written as DNA, the CDR3 is TGTGCCAGCAGCTCTAAGCGGACTCTGCTCTACGAGCAGTACTTC.

This clone was seen once. The rearrangement joins TRBV6-4 to TRBJ1-5, with 7 positions matching TRBD1. The CDR3 is 14 residues long. V was clipped by 0 bases and J by 7 bases; unmatched bases: 3. Germline CDR1 MRHNA, CDR2 SNTAGT. The CDR3 coding sequence is TGTGCCAGCAGTGACTCGACAGGGTACCAGCCCCAGCATTTT. Encoded protein: CASSDSTGYQPQHF.

V gene TRBV30 combines with J gene TRBJ1-5, with TRBD1 identical over 7 bases. This CDR3 region has 13 residues. Looked up from germline, CDR1 is GTSNPN and CDR2 is SVGIG (reference sequence). With 0 bases clipped from V and 5 bases from J, the junction kept 1 base outside the gene matches. The CDR3 here is CAWSVRGHQPQHF. CDR3 DNA sequence: TGTGCCTGGAGTGTAAGGGGGCATCAGCCCCAGCATTTT.

With regard to this clone: One end of the junction is discordant with germline, which a read error may explain. The gene calls are TRBV27 and TRBJ2-7; 9 nucleotides agree with TRBD2. Per the germline V gene, CDR1 is MNHEY and CDR2 is SMNVEV (reference sequence). CDR3 length: 13 amino acids. In nucleotides, the CDR3 is TGTGCCAGCGGACTAGCGACGTCCTCCGAGCAGTACTTC. Translation: CASGLATSSEQYF.

The CDR3, as DNA: TGTGCCAGCAGTTTGGGGACTAGCTCCTACGAGCAGTACTTC. Encoded protein: CASSLGTSSYEQYF. The rearrangement links TRBV27 to TRBJ2-7; 8 bases align to TRBD2. J was trimmed by 0 bases and V by 3 bases; bases with no gene match: 1. Germline V gene lookup returns CDR1 MNHEY and CDR2 SMNVEV (reference sequence). The CDR3 totals 14 residues.

V usage is TRBV5-4 and J usage is TRBJ2-3, with 8 positions matching TRBD2. Germline V gene sequence: CDR1 SGHNT, CDR2 YYREEE (reference sequence). V shed 2 bases and J 0 bases; nucleotides not matched to a gene: 5. The CDR3 extends over 16 amino acids. For the CDR3, the DNA is TGTGCCAGCAGCTTAAGACTAGCGACTAGCACAGATACGCAGTATTTT. As protein: CASSLRLATSTDTQYF.

J is TRBJ1-1 and V is TRBV5-1; D remains unclear. V dropped 8 bases and J dropped 2 bases, with 25 bases sitting between them. This CDR3 region has 17 residues. Germline V CDR1 and CDR2: SGHRS, YFSETQ. CDR3 amino acids: CASQKHTSFRINTEAFF. The CDR3 coding sequence is TGCGCCAGTCAAAAACATACGTCCTTCCGAATTAACACTGAAGCTTTCTTT.

The gene calls are TRBV2 and TRBJ2-7; 10 nucleotides agree with TRBD1. Germline assignment: CDR1 SNHLY and CDR2 FYNNEI. The CDR3 runs to 16 residues. V was pared by 6 bases and J by 6 bases, with 14 bases of the junction left unmatched. The CDR3 loop reads CASSDTTGTGATEQYF. In DNA form, the CDR3 reads TGTGCCAGCAGCGACACCACCGGGACAGGGGCAACCGAGCAGTACTTC.